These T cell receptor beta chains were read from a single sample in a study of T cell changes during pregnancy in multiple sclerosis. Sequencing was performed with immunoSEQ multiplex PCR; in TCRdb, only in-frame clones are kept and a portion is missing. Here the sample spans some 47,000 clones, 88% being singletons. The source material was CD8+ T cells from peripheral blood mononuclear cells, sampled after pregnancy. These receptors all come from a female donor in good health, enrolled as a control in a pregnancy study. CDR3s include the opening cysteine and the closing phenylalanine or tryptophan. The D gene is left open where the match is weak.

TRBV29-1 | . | CSALEAEAFF
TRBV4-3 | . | CASTPNWGVNEQFF
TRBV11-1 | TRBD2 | CASRSAGGKETQYF
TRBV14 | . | CASSPEGTGRFDSGNTIYF
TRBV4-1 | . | CASSRPRSGELFF
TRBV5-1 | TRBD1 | CASSFGQVSYEQYF
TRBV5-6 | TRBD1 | CASSRGRGLEAFF
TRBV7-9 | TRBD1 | CASSFSVQGPYGYTF
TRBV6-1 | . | CASVRGTVLNQPQHF
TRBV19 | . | CASSIGATEAFF
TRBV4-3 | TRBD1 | CASSQGGQGDYNEQFF
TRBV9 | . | CASSDGGSNQPQHF
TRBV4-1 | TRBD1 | CASSLTGATSYEQYF
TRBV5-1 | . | CASSRSPSDSEAFF
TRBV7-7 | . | CASSLGGPTGELFF
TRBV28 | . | CASSSAGGVTDTQYF
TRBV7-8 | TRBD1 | CASSPRTGSSDTQYF
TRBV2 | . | CASGDSGFDTQYF
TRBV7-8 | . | CASSPLLINYGYTF
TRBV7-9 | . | CASSLRPDRDYEQYF
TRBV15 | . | CATSPGGGPSYGYTF
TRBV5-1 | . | CASSLARNYGYTF
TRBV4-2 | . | CASSQAIGGETQYF
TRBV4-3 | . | CASSQGQGSNQPQHF
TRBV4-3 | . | CASSQVWTDINYGYTF
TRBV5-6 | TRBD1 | CASSLITGVGVNTEAFF
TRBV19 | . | CASSPGLAGTEAFF
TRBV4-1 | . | CASSQDGWAGDQPQHF
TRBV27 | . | CASSHLLGAVTVDLPYF
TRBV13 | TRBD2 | CASSVGGVPETQYF
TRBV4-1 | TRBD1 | CASSLFMTGTNTEAFF
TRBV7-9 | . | CASSLQSPNEKLFF
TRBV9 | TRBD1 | CASSPTGQGGGSYGYTF
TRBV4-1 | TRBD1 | CASSQGQEAFF
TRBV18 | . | CASSYSHLGYGYTF
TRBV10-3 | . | CAISARRGNQPQHF
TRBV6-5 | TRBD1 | CASSYSRDRGYTEAFF
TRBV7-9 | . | CATKTPGSDYGYTF
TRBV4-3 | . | CASSQDSPGVKNIQYF
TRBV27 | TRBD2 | CASTDSGGAFEQFF
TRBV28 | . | CASTDRQDGKTQYF
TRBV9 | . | CASERGNYGYTF
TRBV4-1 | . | CASSHPGLEKLFF
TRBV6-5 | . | CASRSDKGPDTQYF
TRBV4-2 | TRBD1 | CASSRKQGTEQYF
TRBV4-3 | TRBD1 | CASSERTGGEQYF
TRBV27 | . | CASSFYPQQGPNTEAFF
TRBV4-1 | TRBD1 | CASSQGRTGYEQYF
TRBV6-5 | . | CASYEGETGELFF
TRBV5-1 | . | CGEYEQYF
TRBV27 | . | CASSPSTGPNYGYTF
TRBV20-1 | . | CSAWDTTEAFF
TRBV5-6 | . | CASSLWGAEAFF
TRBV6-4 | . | CASSDGSSGANVLTF
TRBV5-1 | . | CASSLVTGNTGELFF